Sequencing of this TCR beta chain was carried out in a study of blood T cell repertoires in COVID-19. Study background: The origin of the acute and convalescent COVID-19 samples was the United States, Italy and Spain.

The CDR3 is 17 residues long. V dropped 0 bases and J dropped 4; count of bases not matched to a gene: 8. Germline V gene sequence: CDR1 SGDLS, CDR2 YYNGEE. The method was immunoSEQ multiplex PCR; TCRdb's version includes in-frame clones alone and lacks a portion of them. The table shows some 65,000 clones, with around 80% occurring only once. The rearrangement links TRBV9 to TRBJ2-2; 8 nucleotides match TRBD1. Sequenced material: peripheral blood. This TCR derives from a human donor in a cohort sampled during active COVID-19. CDR3 sequence reads: CASSVGPTGAVTGELFF. The CDR3 nucleotides read TGTGCCAGCAGCGTAGGGCCGACAGGGGCGGTCACCGGGGAGCTGTTTTTT.